Sequencing of this T cell receptor (beta chain) was carried out in a study of pediatric ulcerative colitis (dated by TCRdb to the late 2010s). At the level of the whole study: From nine newly diagnosed, treatment-naive pediatric ulcerative colitis patients and a few non-IBD control children, paired blood and rectal samples were collected. Overall study results and their limits: The healthy control group was small, with only four individuals. Autologous blood-rectal clonal overlap was significantly higher in ulcerative colitis patients than in controls, suggesting increased T cell trafficking to inflamed tissue. For technical reasons, blood samples from two patients gave substantially fewer templates, and these samples were excluded from the blood-rectal overlap analysis. Two rectal CDR3 clonotypes turned up in every ulcerative colitis patient but in none of the controls. Repertoires were derived from total lymphocyte DNA, so rare subsets such as regulatory T cells may have patterns not reflected. Blood-derived T cells may have been included in the rectal pinch biopsies, particularly in patients with overt colitis. Features of the rectal repertoire distinguished controls, mild-moderate colitis patients and acute severe colitis patients, and in acute severe colitis, rectal diversity was reduced because of clonal expansions.

A note on this clone: Its cognate antigen has yet to be identified. The record has no base qualities; no much larger clone is one base away.

CDR1 and CDR2 (GTSNPN, SVGIG) derive from the germline V gene (reference sequence). V and J are truncated by 2 bases and 4 bases respectively, leaving an intervening sequence of 11 bases. Including the terminal cysteine and phenylalanine, the CDR3 comprises 14 residues. The kept DNA is CDR3 alone, 42 bases in frame from the first base. Through the immunoSEQ TRB Survey service, multiplex V and J primers were used to amplify rearranged CDR3 beta regions from genomic DNA. To keep depth equal across samples, survey-level sequencing depth of up to 500,000 reads per sample was applied. The libraries were purified, combined into pools and sequenced with Illumina technology. Regarding the original processing steps: Productive clonality, sample overlap, pairwise scatters, CDR3 beta length, V/D/J gene usage and productiveness were all assessed with the immunoSEQ online tools. Calculated diversity was defined as the number of unique rearrangements divided by total templates, multiplied by 100, and Shannon and Simpson indices were computed as well. Principal component analysis used the R prcomp function and ggbiplot package on Z-score normalized data. Blood-rectal clonal overlap within each subject was quantified with Morisita's index. TCRdb's version of the immuneACCESS table is confined to in-frame rearrangements and falls short of the full clone set. An unresolved V gene accounts for under half of the shortfall where checked; the remainder is of unknown origin. From that table come the V and J calls and clone size; the DNA was used to work out D and trimming. The sample table records about 12,000 clones; approximately 80% of these occur just once. Approximately 4.8% of the sample belongs to the ten largest clones.

During colonoscopy, one to two rectal pinch biopsies were obtained for research purposes. In controls, colonoscopy was performed for suspected IBD, macroscopically and histologically normal endoscopy was observed, and no IBD diagnosis was made within the following year. Rectal biopsies were digested with proteinase K before DNA isolation. The Wizard kit (Promega) was used to extract genomic DNA from both blood and intestinal samples. The rearranged chain carries TRBV30 and TRBJ1-4; no D gene is confidently identified. The clonotype was recovered from a boy between 10 and 17 years old who was a control in a study of pediatric ulcerative colitis. Sequences were obtained from gut tissue. The DNA is as follows: TGTGCCTGGAGTAAGGCAGACCTTAATGAAAAACTGTTTTTT. Its product reads: CAWSKADLNEKLFF.